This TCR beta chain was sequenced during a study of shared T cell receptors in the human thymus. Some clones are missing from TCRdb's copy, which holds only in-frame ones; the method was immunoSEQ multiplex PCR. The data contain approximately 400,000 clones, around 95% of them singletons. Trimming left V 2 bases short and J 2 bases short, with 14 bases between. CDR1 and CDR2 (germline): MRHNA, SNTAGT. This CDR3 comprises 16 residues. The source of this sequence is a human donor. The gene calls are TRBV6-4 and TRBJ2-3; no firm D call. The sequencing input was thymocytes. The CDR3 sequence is CASSDHSSLNTDTQYF. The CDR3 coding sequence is TGTGCCAGCAGTGACCACAGTAGCCTTAACACAGATACGCAGTATTTT.